This record looks at one TCR beta chain sequence and its context. Its specificity is not known. An even split of each subset's genomic DNA across several immunoSEQ plates was performed. The method was immunoSEQ multiplex PCR; TCRdb's version includes in-frame clones alone and lacks a portion of them. The data contain about 640,000 clones, 55% to 75% of them singletons. Germline CDR1 SEHNR, CDR2 FQNEAQ (reference sequence). The CDR3 spans 14 residues. J lost 5 bases, V lost 2 bases, and 3 bases had no gene match. This specimen belongs to a study of shared clonotypes between healthy human individuals. Study-wide findings and caveats: Measured sharing among donors was expected to vary with sequencing depth. Apart from blood, nothing was sampled; tissue repertoires likely differ.

Material: memory CD4+ T cells sorted from blood. The subset denotes: CD45RA-negative fraction. The sequence derives from a young woman in good health. V is TRBV7-9 and J is TRBJ2-7, with 10 bases that match TRBD2. The CDR3 nucleotides read TGTGCCAGCAGCTTACTAGCGGGAGCTAACGAGCAGTACTTC. Its translation is CASSLLAGANEQYF.